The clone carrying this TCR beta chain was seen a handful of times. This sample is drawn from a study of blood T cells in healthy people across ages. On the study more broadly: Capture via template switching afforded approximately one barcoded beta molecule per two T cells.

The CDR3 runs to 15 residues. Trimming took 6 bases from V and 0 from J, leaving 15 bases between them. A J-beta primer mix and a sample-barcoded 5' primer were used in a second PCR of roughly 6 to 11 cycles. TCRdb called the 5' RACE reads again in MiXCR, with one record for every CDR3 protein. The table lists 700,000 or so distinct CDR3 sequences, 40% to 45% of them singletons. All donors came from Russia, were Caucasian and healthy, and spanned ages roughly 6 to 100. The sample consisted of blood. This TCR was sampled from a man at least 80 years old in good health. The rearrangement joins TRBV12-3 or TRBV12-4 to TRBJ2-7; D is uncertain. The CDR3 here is CASSLGRKSSYEQYF. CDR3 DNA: TGTGCCAGCAGCCTCGGACGGAAGAGCTCCTACGAGCAGTACTTC.